The clone carrying this T cell receptor beta chain has ten or more counts. Its antigen is not identified. These data belong to a study of regulatory T cells in long-lasting Graves disease. Regarding the study as a whole: Gene preferences differed: TRBV28, TRBJ1-2, TRBJ2-5 in persistent cases.

Researchers made TCR beta libraries by using iRepertoire HTBI primers and running Arm-PCR on CDR3 regions. TCRdb reanalysed the multiplex PCR reads using MiXCR and keeps one entry per CDR3 protein. The sample contains about 420,000 distinct CDR3 sequences, about 16% of which appear only once. Germline CDR1 MGHRA, CDR2 YSYEKL. V lost 1 base to trimming and J lost 0 bases, with 9 bases between them. This CDR3 comprises 15 residues. The time point: newly diagnosed GD, antithyroid drugs for less than 3 months. The TCR library was prepared using RNA isolated from PBMCs. In Xi'an, China, an endocrinology department was the source of patients. In addition, the sample was reused for a study of T cells in Graves' hyperthyroidism and ophthalmopathy.

This TCR was sampled from a woman aged 18-29 years with Graves disease. Here the sequenced sample was peripheral blood mononuclear cells (PBMCs), taken at new diagnosis, from a patient treated with antithyroid drugs. The chain employs TRBV4-1 and TRBJ1-1; D remains ambiguous. As DNA, the CDR3 is TGCGCCAGCAGCCAAGCCTTAACCTTGAACACTGAAGCTTTCTTT. Translation gives CASSQALTLNTEAFF.